The sequence of this TCR beta chain was determined in a study of PD-1 blockade in mismatch repair-deficient tumors. As for this clone: What it binds is unknown.

V lost 5 bases and J lost 3; bases outside the gene matches: 6. The CDR3 totals 14 residues. Germline CDR1 SEHNR, CDR2 FQNEAQ (reference sequence). TCRdb's table, derived via immunoSEQ multiplex PCR, lists solely in-frame clones and lacks some. The table includes 38,000 or so clones, around 84% detected once. The study, taken as a whole, reports: Tumor-resident clones, often undetectable pretreatment in blood, expanded then contracted after pembrolizumab.

The chain is built from TRBV7-9 and TRBJ1-2, with 7 nucleotides matching TRBD1. Sequenced material: peripheral blood, taken roughly 75 weeks after starting pembrolizumab. The clonotype originates from an adult with mismatch repair-deficient cancer. CDR3 in DNA: TGTGCCAGCAGCATCCTTACAGGGGACTATGGCTACACCTTC. It specifies CASSILTGDYGYTF. Together with reference TRBV7-9 and TRBJ1-2, the CDR3 gives the full variable domain: DTGVSQNPRHKITKRGQNVTFRCDPISEHNRLYWYRQTLGQGPEFLTYFQNEAQLEKSRLLSDRFSAERPKGSFSTLEIQRTEQGDSAMYLCASSILTGDYGYTFGSGTRLTVV.